This T cell receptor beta chain originates from a study of regulatory T cells in long-lasting Graves disease (dated by TCRdb to about 2021). In the study overall: Persistent Graves' disease meant more than 5 years of antithyroid drug treatment with TSH receptor autoantibodies that stayed positive. TCR sequencing covered 13 persistent and 20 or so newly diagnosed Graves' disease patients, some 35 samples in total. On average, persistent Graves' disease patients in the clinical cohort had been on antithyroid drugs for approximately ten years. The study was conducted in China and was registered as a clinical trial. This study used TCR sequencing and RNA sequencing of peripheral blood to compare persistent Graves' disease patients against newly diagnosed Graves' disease patients. Overall study outcomes, separate from this receptor: A larger number of public clonotypes was shared among persistent patients (about 2,700) than among newly diagnosed patients (around 880). The study examined only peripheral blood because the primary lesion, thyroid tissue, could not be accessed. Persistent disease showed preferential use of TRBV28, TRBJ1-2 and TRBJ2-5, whereas newly diagnosed disease favored TRBV20-1 and TRBJ2-1. Sequencing and analysis were restricted to the TCR beta chain. As a limitation, the authors acknowledged that the small sample size may reduce accuracy. Compared with newly diagnosed patients, patients with persistent Graves' disease had lower TCR Shannon entropy and fewer highly expanded clones, which suggests clonal expansion.

Taken with the paper, the label for time point translates to: persistent/refractory GD, antithyroid drugs over 5 years with positive TRAb. For both TCR sequencing and RNA sequencing, RNA was extracted from PBMCs using TRIzol. Graves' disease was diagnosed according to American Thyroid Association guidelines. Patients were recruited from an endocrinology department in Xi'an, China. From each patient, 7.5 to 9.5 milliliters of peripheral blood was collected into an EDTA anticoagulant tube. Ficoll Paque Plus density gradient separation was used to isolate PBMCs, and no further T cell sorting was done. An Agilent 2100 Bioanalyzer and agarose gel were used to check RNA quality, while a NanoDrop 2000 measured RNA concentration. This clonotype has a count of ten or more. What antigen it recognizes has not been identified. Within one base of it there is no much larger clone, and no base qualities were kept.

The method behind the library was multiplex PCR. Sequencing instrument: Illumina HiSeq 4000. iRepertoire HTBI primers and Arm-PCR amplification of CDR3 regions were used to construct TCR beta libraries. Before sequencing, the PCR products went through gel purification. On the authors' methods: Gene usage analysis of CDR3 amino acid clonotypes used the roughly 62 TRBV and about 13 TRBJ segments found across samples. Filtered high-quality paired reads were merged into contigs using COPE and FqMerger. Contigs were aligned with BLAST to IMGT TRBV, TRBD and TRBJ reference genes, and CDR3 was defined per IMGT. Any clonotype with a frequency above 0.1% was counted as a highly expanded clone. Repertoire diversity was measured by Shannon entropy, and V-J evenness by the Gini coefficient. Public clonotypes were defined as clonotypes shared by more than one individual. Starting from the raw public reads, TCRdb applied fastp trimming at Q25, assembled clones with MiXCR and retained in-frame beta chains. Rows are unified per CDR3 protein, each entry keeping the most common DNA and genes. The V and J calls and clone size come from TCRdb's table, not from the authors' own analysis. Here the sample has about 460,000 distinct CDR3 sequences; less than 25% occur a single time. In total, the top ten clones hold 10% to 15% of the sample.

The germline V gene provides CDR1 SGHTA and CDR2 FQGNSA. Trimming costs V 1 base and J 4 bases, and their ends lie 16 bases apart. The CDR3 contains 16 residues, cysteine and phenylalanine counted. The DNA shown is the 48-base CDR3, in frame from base 1. Sequenced here: peripheral blood mononuclear cells (PBMCs), sampled when the disease was refractory, from a patient treated with antithyroid drugs. The sequence was collected from a female donor with Graves disease. The chain is made from TRBV7-2 and TRBJ2-5; the D segment cannot be called with confidence. CDR3 sequence: CASSLVYRKSIETQYF. The DNA is TGTGCCAGCAGCTTAGTGTACCGGAAAAGCATAGAGACCCAGTACTTC.